This TCR beta chain was captured in a study of blood T cell repertoires in COVID-19. Looking at the study overall: PBMCs, B-cell-depleted T cells, or T cells provided the cDNA or gDNA that made up the material.

Only in-frame clones appear in the TCRdb table, and some are missing; sequencing was by immunoSEQ multiplex PCR. The repertoire holds some 180,000 clones, approximately 80% seen once, with roughly an eighth in the top ten. Seattle patient enrollment occurred during active infection, with longitudinal follow-up thereafter. Sequencing was performed on peripheral blood. This sequence was found in a woman older than 75 with COVID-19, enrolled during active disease.

Here the CDR3 DNA reads TGTGCCAGCAGTGCCCCGGACAGGGGAAAGACCCAGTACTTC. Translation: CASSAPDRGKTQYF. The chain couples TRBV25-1 to TRBJ2-5; 9 positions agree with TRBD1. Per germline, CDR1 MGHDK and CDR2 SYGVNS. V dropped 4 bases and J dropped 6; count of bases not matched to a gene: 6. The CDR3 sequence is 14 residues long.